The rows below give T cell receptor beta chains drawn from one sample of a study of OX40 agonist ivuxolimab in advanced cancers. This table comes from immunoSEQ multiplex PCR, and its TCRdb copy is limited to in-frame clones, with some not included. The sample lists about 68,000 clones, about nine tenths occurring once. Sequenced material: CD4+ or CD8+ T cells sorted from blood, taken in a trial of the OX40 agonist ivuxolimab. The receptors originated from an adult with an advanced solid tumor such as melanoma, head and neck, liver or kidney cancer. Both conserved end residues are part of each CDR3. The D gene is left open where the match is weak. The size of a clone is reported for some rows only, either as once, few or many, or as a class for expanded clones.

>-|-|TRBJ2-5|TRBV9
TGTGCCAGCGGCCCTCAGGGGGGCTCCCAAGAGACCCAGTACTTC
CASGPQGGSQETQYF
>-|-|TRBJ2-7|TRBV2
TGTGCCAGCAATCGTGAGTCCTACGAGCAGTACTTC
CASNRESYEQYF
>-|-|TRBJ2-1|TRBV29-1
TGCAGCGTACAGGGCAATGAGCAGTTCTTC
CSVQGNEQFF
>-|-|TRBJ1-3|TRBV9
TGTGCCAGCAGCGTAGAAGGGGGCTCTGGAAACACCATATATTTT
CASSVEGGSGNTIYF
>TRBD1|-|TRBJ1-4|TRBV11-3
TGTGCCAGCAGCCCAGGGACAGGGGTTAATGAAAAACTGTTTTTT
CASSPGTGVNEKLFF
>-|-|TRBJ2-7|TRBV11-2
TGTGCCAGCAGCTTAAGTATTGAGGCTATCTCCCGGAGCGAGCAGTACTTC
CASSLSIEAISRSEQYF
>-|-|TRBJ1-5|TRBV7-8
TGTGCCAGCAGCTTAGAGGGGTGGAAGGTTATCGGTCAGCCCCAGCATTTT
CASSLEGWKVIGQPQHF
>-|-|TRBJ1-2|TRBV7-9
TGTGCCAGCAGCTTATCCGGGCTATCTAACTATGGCTACACCTTC
CASSLSGLSNYGYTF
>-|-|TRBJ2-7|TRBV27
TGTGCCAGCAGACGTAGCTTGAGCTCCTACGAGCAGTACTTC
CASRRSLSSYEQYF
>TRBD1|-|TRBJ1-2|TRBV28
TGTGCCAGCAGTCCCGGGGACAGGCTGAACTATGGCTACACCTTC
CASSPGDRLNYGYTF
>-|-|TRBJ1-2|TRBV2
TGTGCCAGCAGTCAAGGATTTAACTATGGCTACACCTTC
CASSQGFNYGYTF
>-|-|TRBJ1-2|TRBV11-2
TGTGCCAGCAGCCGTTTCGGAGCCACAACAAACTATGGCTACACCTTC
CASSRFGATTNYGYTF
>TRBD1|-|TRBJ1-1|TRBV18
TGTGCCAGCTCACCATCCGCTACAGGGGCCCATGGGAACACTGAAGCTTTCTTT
CASSPSATGAHGNTEAFF
>-|-|TRBJ2-3|TRBV7-2
TGTGCCAGCAGCTCGAGTCGAGCTAGCACAGATACGCAGTATTTT
CASSSSRASTDTQYF
>-|-|TRBJ2-3|TRBV7-8
TGTGCCAGCAGCTTAGCGCAAACAGATACGCAGTATTTT
CASSLAQTDTQYF
>-|-|TRBJ2-7|TRBV14
TGTGCCAGCAGCCAAGTGCCGATAGGGGAGCAGTACTTC
CASSQVPIGEQYF
>-|once|TRBJ1-5|TRBV5-5
TGTGCCAGCAGCTTGGAAAATCTCGGCCTAAATCAGCCCCAGCATTTT
CASSLENLGLNQPQHF
>TRBD1|-|TRBJ1-1|TRBV7-9
TGTGCCAGCAGCTTAGTTCGTGGACAGGGGTTTTTGTACACTGAAGCTTTCTTT
CASSLVRGQGFLYTEAFF
>-|-|TRBJ2-1|TRBV28
TGTGCCAGCAGTTCATTAGTCAAGAGAAAGGTTGAGCAGTTCTTC
CASSSLVKRKVEQFF
>-|-|TRBJ1-1|TRBV6-5
TGTGCCAGCAGTTACTTGCTGTTCACTGAAGCTTTCTTT
CASSYLLFTEAFF
>TRBD2|-|TRBJ2-5|TRBV28
TGTGCCAGCAGTTTATCCGGTACTAGCGGGAGTCTCCAAGAGACCCAGTACTTC
CASSLSGTSGSLQETQYF
>-|-|TRBJ1-5|TRBV23-1
TGCGCCAGCAGTCAAGGACGCCCGGGGAGGCCCCAGCATTTT
CASSQGRPGRPQHF
>-|-|TRBJ2-3|TRBV19
TGTGCCAGTAGTATACAGGTAACGGGAGTCACAGATACGCAGTATTTT
CASSIQVTGVTDTQYF
>TRBD2|once|TRBJ2-7|TRBV5-1
TGCGCCAGCAGCTTATCAACCGGGACTAGCGGCTACGAGCAGTACTTC
CASSLSTGTSGYEQYF
>TRBD2|-|TRBJ2-7|TRBV27
TGTGCCAGCAGCCCTTTATCGTCCCTAGCGGGAACCTACGAGCAGTACTTC
CASSPLSSLAGTYEQYF
>TRBD2|-|TRBJ2-6|TRBV7-9
TGTGCCAGCAGTACTAGCGGGAGACTTTCTGGGGCCAACGTCCTGACTTTC
CASSTSGRLSGANVLTF
>-|-|TRBJ2-7|TRBV18
TGTGCCAGCTCTCTCCCGAATTCGATTGCGGGTAGCTCCTACGAGCAGTACTTC
CASSLPNSIAGSSYEQYF
>-|-|TRBJ1-5|TRBV6-5
TGTGCCAGCAAGACGGGACCAGGCAATCAGCCCCAGCATTTT
CASKTGPGNQPQHF
>TRBD1|-|TRBJ1-5|TRBV19
TGTGCCAGTAGTGTCGACAGGGGGGGATCGAATCAGCCCCAGCATTTT
CASSVDRGGSNQPQHF
>-|once|TRBJ2-7|TRBV9
TGTGCCAGCAGCGGGGAAGGGATCCCCTACGAGCAGTACTTC
CASSGEGIPYEQYF
>-|-|TRBJ1-5|TRBV9
TGTGCCAGCAGCGTAGTTGGAAATCAGCCCCAGCATTTT
CASSVVGNQPQHF
>TRBD2|-|TRBJ2-2|TRBV7-3
TGTGCCAGCAGACTAGCGGGAGGGTTCGGGGAGCTGTTTTTT
CASRLAGGFGELFF
>-|-|TRBJ2-1|TRBV19
TGTGCCAGTAGTATGAAAGCGGACCCCTACAATGAGCAGTTCTTC
CASSMKADPYNEQFF
>-|once|TRBJ1-5|TRBV5-4
TGTGCCAGCAGCCTGGGGGCTTGCTTTAATCAGCCCCAGCATTTT
CASSLGACFNQPQHF